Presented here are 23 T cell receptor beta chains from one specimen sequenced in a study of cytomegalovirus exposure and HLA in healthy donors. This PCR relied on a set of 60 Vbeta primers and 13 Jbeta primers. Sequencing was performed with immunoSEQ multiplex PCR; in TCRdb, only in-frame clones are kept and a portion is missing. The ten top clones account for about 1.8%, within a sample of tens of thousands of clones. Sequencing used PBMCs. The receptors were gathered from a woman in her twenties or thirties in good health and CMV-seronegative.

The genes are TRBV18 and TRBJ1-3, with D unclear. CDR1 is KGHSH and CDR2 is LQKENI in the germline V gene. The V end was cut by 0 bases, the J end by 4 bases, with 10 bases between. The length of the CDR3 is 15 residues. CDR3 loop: CASSPPGATGNTIYF. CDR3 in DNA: TGTGCCAGCTCACCACCTGGAGCGACCGGAAACACCATATATTTT.

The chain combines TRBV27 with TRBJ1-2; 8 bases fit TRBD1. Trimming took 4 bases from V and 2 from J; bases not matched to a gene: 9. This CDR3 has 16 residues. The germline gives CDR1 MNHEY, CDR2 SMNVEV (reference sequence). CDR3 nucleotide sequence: TGTGCCAGCAGTTCTTACCGGGACAGGCACAACTATGGCTACACCTTC. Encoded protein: CASSSYRDRHNYGYTF.

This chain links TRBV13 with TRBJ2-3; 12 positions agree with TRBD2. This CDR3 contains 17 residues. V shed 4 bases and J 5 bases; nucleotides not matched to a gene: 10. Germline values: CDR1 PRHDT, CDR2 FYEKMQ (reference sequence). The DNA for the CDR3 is TGTGCCAGCAGCTCCGGAGGACTAGCGGGGTTTCTAGATACGCAGTATTTT. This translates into CASSSGGLAGFLDTQYF.

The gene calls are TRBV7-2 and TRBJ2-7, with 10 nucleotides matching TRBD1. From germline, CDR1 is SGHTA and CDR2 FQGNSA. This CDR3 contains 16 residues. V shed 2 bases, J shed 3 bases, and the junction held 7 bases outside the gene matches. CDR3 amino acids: CASSLSGGQGNYEQYF. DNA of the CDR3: TGTGCCAGCAGCTTATCAGGGGGACAGGGGAACTACGAGCAGTACTTC. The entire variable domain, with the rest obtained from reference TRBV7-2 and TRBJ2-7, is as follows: GAGVSQSPSNKVTEKGKDVELRCDPISGHTALYWYRQSLGQGLEFLIYFQGNSAPDKSGLPSDRFSAERTGGSVSTLTIQRTQQEDSAVYLCASSLSGGQGNYEQYFGPGTRLTVT.

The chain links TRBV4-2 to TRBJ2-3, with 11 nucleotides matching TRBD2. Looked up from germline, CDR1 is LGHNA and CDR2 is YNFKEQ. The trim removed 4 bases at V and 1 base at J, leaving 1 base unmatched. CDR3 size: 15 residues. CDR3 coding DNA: TGTGCCAGCAGCCCACTAGCGGGGGGCACAGATACGCAGTATTTT. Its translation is CASSPLAGGTDTQYF.

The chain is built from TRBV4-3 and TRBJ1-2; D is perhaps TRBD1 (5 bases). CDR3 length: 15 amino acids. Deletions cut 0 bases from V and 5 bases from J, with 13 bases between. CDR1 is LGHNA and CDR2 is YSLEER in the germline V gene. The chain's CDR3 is CASSQDPGREYGYTF. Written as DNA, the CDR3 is TGCGCCAGCAGCCAAGATCCCGGCAGGGAATATGGCTACACCTTC.

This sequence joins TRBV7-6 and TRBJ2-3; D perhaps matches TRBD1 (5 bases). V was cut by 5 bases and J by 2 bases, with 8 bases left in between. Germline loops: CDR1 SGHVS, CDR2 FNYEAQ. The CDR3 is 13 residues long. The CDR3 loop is CASSPQVTDTQYF. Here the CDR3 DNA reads TGTGCCAGCAGCCCACAGGTCACAGATACGCAGTATTTT.

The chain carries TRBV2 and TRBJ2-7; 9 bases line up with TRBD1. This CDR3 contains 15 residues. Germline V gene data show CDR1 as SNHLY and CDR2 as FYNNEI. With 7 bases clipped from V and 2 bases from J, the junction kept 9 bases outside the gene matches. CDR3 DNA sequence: TGTGCCAGCAACCCAGGGACAGGGTTTACCTACGAGCAGTACTTC. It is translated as CASNPGTGFTYEQYF.

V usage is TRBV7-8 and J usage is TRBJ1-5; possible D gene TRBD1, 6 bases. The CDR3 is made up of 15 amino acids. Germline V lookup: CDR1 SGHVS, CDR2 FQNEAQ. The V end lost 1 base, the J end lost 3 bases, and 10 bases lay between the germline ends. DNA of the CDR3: TGTGCCAGCAGCTTAGAACAGGGCCCCAATCAGCCCCAGCATTTT. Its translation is CASSLEQGPNQPQHF.

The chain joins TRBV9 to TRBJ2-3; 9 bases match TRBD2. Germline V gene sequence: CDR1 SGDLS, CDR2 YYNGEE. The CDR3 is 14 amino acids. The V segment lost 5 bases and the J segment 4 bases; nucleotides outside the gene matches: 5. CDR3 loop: CASSSGRIADTQYF. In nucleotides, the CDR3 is TGTGCCAGCAGTAGCGGGAGAATTGCAGATACGCAGTATTTT.

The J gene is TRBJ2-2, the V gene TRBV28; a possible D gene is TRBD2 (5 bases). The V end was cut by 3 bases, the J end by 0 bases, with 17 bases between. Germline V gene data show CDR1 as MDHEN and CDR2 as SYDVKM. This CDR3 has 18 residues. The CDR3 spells CASSFEGSARANTGELFF. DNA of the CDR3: TGTGCCAGCAGTTTCGAGGGCAGCGCCCGGGCGAACACCGGGGAGCTGTTTTTT. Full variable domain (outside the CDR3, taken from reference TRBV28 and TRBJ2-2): DVKVTQSSRYLVKRTGEKVFLECVQDMDHENMFWYRQDPGLGLRLIYFSYDVKMKEKGDIPEGYSVSREKKERFSLILESASTNQTSMYLCASSFEGSARANTGELFFGEGSRLTVL.

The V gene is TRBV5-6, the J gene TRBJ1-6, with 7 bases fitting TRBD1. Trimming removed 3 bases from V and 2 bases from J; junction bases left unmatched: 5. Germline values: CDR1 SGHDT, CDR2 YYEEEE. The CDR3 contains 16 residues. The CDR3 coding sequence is TGTGCCAGCAGCTATGACAGGGAAACCTATAATTCACCCCTCCACTTT. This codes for CASSYDRETYNSPLHF. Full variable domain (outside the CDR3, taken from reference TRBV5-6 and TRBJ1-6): DAGVTQSPTHLIKTRGQQVTLRCSPKSGHDTVSWYQQALGQGPQFIFQYYEEEERQRGNFPDRFSGHQFPNYSSELNVNALLLGDSALYLCASSYDRETYNSPLHFGNGTRLTVT.

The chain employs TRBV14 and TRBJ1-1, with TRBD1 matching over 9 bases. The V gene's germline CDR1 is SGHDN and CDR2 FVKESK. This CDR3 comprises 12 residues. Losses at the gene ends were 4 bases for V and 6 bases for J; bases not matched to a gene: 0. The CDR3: CASSRTGAEAFF. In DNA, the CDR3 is TGTGCCAGCAGCCGGACAGGGGCTGAAGCTTTCTTT.

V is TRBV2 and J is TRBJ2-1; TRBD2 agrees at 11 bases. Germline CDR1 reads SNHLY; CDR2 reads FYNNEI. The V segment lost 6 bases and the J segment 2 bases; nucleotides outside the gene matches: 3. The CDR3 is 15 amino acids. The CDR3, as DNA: TGTGCCAGCAGGGGACTAGCGGTGACCTACAATGAGCAGTTCTTC. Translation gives CASRGLAVTYNEQFF.

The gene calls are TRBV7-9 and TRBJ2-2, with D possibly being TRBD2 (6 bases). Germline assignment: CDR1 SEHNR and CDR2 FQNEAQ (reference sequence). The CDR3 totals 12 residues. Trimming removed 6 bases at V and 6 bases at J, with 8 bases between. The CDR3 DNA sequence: TGTGCCAGCAGTTGGAGGGCCGGGGAGCTGTTTTTT. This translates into CASSWRAGELFF.

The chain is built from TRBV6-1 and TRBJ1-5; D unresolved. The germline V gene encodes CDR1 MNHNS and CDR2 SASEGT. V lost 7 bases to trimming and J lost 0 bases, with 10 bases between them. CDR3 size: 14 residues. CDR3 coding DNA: TGTGCCAGCAAACAGCCCTATAGCAATCAGCCCCAGCATTTT. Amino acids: CASKQPYSNQPQHF.

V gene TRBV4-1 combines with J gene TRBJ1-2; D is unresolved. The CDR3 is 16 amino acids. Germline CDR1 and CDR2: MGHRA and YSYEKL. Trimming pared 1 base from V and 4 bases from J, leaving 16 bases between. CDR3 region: CASSQVVPSGIYGYTF. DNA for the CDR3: TGCGCCAGCAGCCAAGTTGTACCGTCAGGAATCTATGGCTACACCTTC.

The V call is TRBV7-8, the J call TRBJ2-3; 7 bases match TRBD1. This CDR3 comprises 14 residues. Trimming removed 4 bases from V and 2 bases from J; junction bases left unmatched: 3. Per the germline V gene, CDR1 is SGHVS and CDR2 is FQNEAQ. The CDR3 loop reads CASSSDRITDTQYF. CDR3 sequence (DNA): TGTGCCAGCAGCTCGGACAGGATCACAGATACGCAGTATTTT.

As DNA, the CDR3 is TGTGCCAGCAGCTCTCGGACAGGTCTCTACGAGCAGTACTTC. Translation gives CASSSRTGLYEQYF. This rearrangement joins TRBV7-2 to TRBJ2-7, with TRBD1 matching 7 bases. The junction had 6 bases not matched to a gene; V was cut back by 4 bases and J by 3 bases. The CDR3 extends over 14 amino acids. Germline loops: CDR1 SGHTA, CDR2 FQGNSA.

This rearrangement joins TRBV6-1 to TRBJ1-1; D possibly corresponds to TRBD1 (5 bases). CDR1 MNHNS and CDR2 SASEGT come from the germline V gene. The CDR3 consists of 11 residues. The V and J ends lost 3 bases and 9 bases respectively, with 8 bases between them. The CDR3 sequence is CASSEGGKAFF. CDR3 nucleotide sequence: TGTGCCAGCAGTGAGGGGGGTAAAGCTTTCTTT.

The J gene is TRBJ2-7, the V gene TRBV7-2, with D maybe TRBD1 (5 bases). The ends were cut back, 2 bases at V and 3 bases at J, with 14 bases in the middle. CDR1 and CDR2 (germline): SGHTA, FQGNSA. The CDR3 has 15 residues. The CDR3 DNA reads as TGTGCCAGCAGCTTACGGGCAGGGTCCGACTACGAGCAGTACTTC. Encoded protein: CASSLRAGSDYEQYF.

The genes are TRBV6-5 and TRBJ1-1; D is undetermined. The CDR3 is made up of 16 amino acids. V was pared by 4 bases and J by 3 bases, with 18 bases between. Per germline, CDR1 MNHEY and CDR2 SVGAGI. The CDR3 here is CASSSPRNWEDTEAFF. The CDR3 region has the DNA TGTGCCAGCAGTTCCCCTCGTAATTGGGAGGACACTGAAGCTTTCTTT.

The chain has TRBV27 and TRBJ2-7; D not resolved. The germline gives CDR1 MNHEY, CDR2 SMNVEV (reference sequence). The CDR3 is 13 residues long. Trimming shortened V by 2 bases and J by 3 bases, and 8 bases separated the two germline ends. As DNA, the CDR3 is TGTGCCAGCAGTTTACGAGGAAGCTACGAGCAGTACTTC. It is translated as CASSLRGSYEQYF.